This T cell receptor (beta chain) was captured by sequencing in a study of early T cells in non-severe SARS-CoV-2 infection. The V and J ends lost 1 base and 4 bases respectively, with 4 bases between them. This CDR3 is 13 amino acids long. This clonotype was counted ten times or more. Individually, cDNA molecules had unique molecular identifiers attached to them. TCRdb re-called the 5' RACE reads through MiXCR, storing one row per CDR3 protein. The sample yields more than 50,000 distinct CDR3 sequences, about 12% seen once. The rearrangement links TRBV12-3 or TRBV12-4 to TRBJ2-2; no reliable D call. This receptor was identified in an adult who was a healthcare worker with PCR-confirmed SARS-CoV-2 infection or an uninfected control (not recorded which). Material: whole blood, obtained at baseline. CDR3 in amino acids: CASSLGGTGELFF. The CDR3, as DNA: TGTGCCAGCAGTTTAGGTGGCACCGGGGAGCTGTTTTTT.